Listed here is a single T cell receptor beta chain. Its antigen is still unknown. The germline V gene has CDR1 SGHDN and CDR2 FVKESK. V was cut by 5 bases and J by 0 bases, with 22 bases left in between. This CDR3 region has 18 residues. Selected positively for CCR7 and CD45RO-negative, naive CD8 cells excluded terminally differentiated effector memory CD45RA+ cells. This sample was taken from a study of shared clonotypes between healthy human individuals. Deep-level running was used for the assay. TCRdb keeps only in-frame clones here, not all; method: immunoSEQ multiplex PCR. The sample carries about 2.2 million clones, 93% recorded once. Study results and limitations: Represented diversity, genetic and exposure-history alike, was limited by few donors. Clonotypes shared by all four sorted-subset donors had higher generation probabilities than non-shared clonotypes.

The sample taken for sequencing was naive CD8+ T cells from PBMCs. The chain is built from TRBV14 and TRBJ2-5, with a weak D call TRBD2 (6 bases). The receptor's source is a man aged 18 to 30 in good health. Some clones in this sample may be carry-over from other donors' samples. The CDR3: CASSEFSRGGRYQETQYF. CDR3 bases: TGTGCCAGCAGCGAATTCAGCCGCGGAGGGCGGTACCAAGAGACCCAGTACTTC.